This T cell receptor (beta chain) was observed in a study of control samples from healthy donors and cancer patients. CDR3 size: 15 residues. CDR1 MDHEN and CDR2 SYDVKM come from the germline V gene. The ends lost 8 bases at V and 4 bases at J; junction bases unmatched: 10. This clone was counted only a few times. Repertoires were generated with immunoSEQ multiplex PCR, while TCRdb's copy carries only in-frame clones and drops some. Among some 48,000 clones listed, 85% to 95% were seen once. Sequenced input: PBMCs. The origin of this receptor is a woman aged 45-65 years with head and neck cancer. The chain combines TRBV28 with TRBJ2-7; 11 nucleotides agree with TRBD1. As DNA, the CDR3 is TGTGCCAGCCTTGGGACAGGGGGAGTGAGGTACGAGCAGTACTTC. It codes for CASLGTGGVRYEQYF.